This T cell receptor beta chain was observed in a study of response to subunit inactivated influenza vaccine. TCRdb called the RT-PCR reads again in MiXCR, with one record for every CDR3 protein. The sample consists of hundreds of thousands of distinct CDR3 sequences, around a sixth of them appearing once. In this sample, this clonotype turned up once. Its antigen is undetermined. General study results and limits: Few new T cells, the authors suggested, are recruited by each seasonal influenza vaccination.

V was clipped by 3 bases and J by 2 bases; unmatched bases: 18. The CDR3 has 22 amino acids. Germline CDR1 DFQATT, CDR2 SNEGSKA (reference sequence). V is TRBV20-1 and J is TRBJ2-6, with 14 bases identical to TRBD2. The source is a man aged 50 or older who received an inactivated influenza vaccine. The sample was PBMCs from blood, taken roughly 5 days after vaccination. In DNA form, the CDR3 reads TGCAGTGCTAGTCGGGCGGGACTAGCGGGAGCCCTATGGGGGACTGGGGCCAACGTCCTGACTTTC. Its protein is CSASRAGLAGALWGTGANVLTF.